Below are 28 T cell receptor beta chains sequenced from a single sample in a study of blood T cell repertoires in COVID-19. Clones were read by immunoSEQ multiplex PCR, and TCRdb kept only the in-frame ones, dropping some. Of 250,000 to 300,000 clones in the sample, approximately 89% were seen once. Sequenced input: peripheral blood. The receptors derive from a woman aged 25 to 39 with COVID-19, enrolled during active disease.

The chain has TRBV6-5 and TRBJ2-2, with a weak D call TRBD1 (5 bases). In germline, CDR1 is MNHEY, CDR2 SVGAGI. V was cut by 5 bases and J by 6 bases, with 13 bases left in between. The CDR3 is 14 amino acids. CDR3 sequence (DNA): TGTGCCAGCAGTAGAGACAGACGGCCCGGGGAGCTGTTTTTT. Protein product: CASSRDRRPGELFF.

The chain combines TRBV18 with TRBJ1-2; the D gene is possibly TRBD1 (6 bases). CDR3 length: 13 amino acids. Trimming took 3 bases from V and 6 from J, leaving 11 bases between them. CDR1 is KGHSH, CDR2 LQKENI, per germline. The CDR3 spells CASSPQQGDGYTF. The CDR3 bases are TGTGCCAGCTCACCTCAACAGGGTGATGGCTACACCTTC.

The rearrangement links TRBV5-3 to TRBJ1-3; D perhaps matches TRBD1 (5 bases). TRBV5-3 is annotated as an ORF whose role is uncertain. V was cut by 4 bases and J by 1 base, with 15 bases left in between. The CDR3 has 16 residues. CDR3 sequence reads: CARSARQSLSGNTIYF. The CDR3 DNA reads TGTGCCAGAAGCGCGAGACAGTCTCTTTCTGGAAACACCATATATTTT.

The V and J genes are TRBV24-1 and TRBJ1-1; no reliable D call. The CDR3 is made up of 12 amino acids. V shed 0 bases and J shed 7 bases, with 5 bases lying between them. Germline CDR1 and CDR2: KGHDR and SFDVKD. For the CDR3, the DNA is TGTGCCACCAGTGATTTGAGCGATGAAGCTTTCTTT. Amino acid sequence: CATSDLSDEAFF.

The chain recombines TRBV5-6 with TRBJ1-1; the D gene is possibly TRBD1 (6 bases). The CDR3 loop spans 16 amino acids. V dropped 3 bases and J dropped 0 bases, with 15 bases sitting between them. CDR1 SGHDT and CDR2 YYEEEE come from the germline V gene. The CDR3 loop reads CASSYRRTAMNTEAFF. In DNA, the CDR3 is TGTGCCAGCAGCTACCGGAGGACAGCAATGAACACTGAAGCTTTCTTT.

The chain recombines TRBV6-5 with TRBJ1-1, with 8 bases that match TRBD1. This CDR3 has 15 residues. Per the germline V gene, CDR1 is MNHEY and CDR2 is SVGAGI. The V segment lost 2 bases and the J segment 4 bases; nucleotides outside the gene matches: 6. CDR3 DNA sequence: TGTGCCAGCAGTTACATTACACAGGGGGGCACTGAAGCTTTCTTT. Protein product: CASSYITQGGTEAFF.

The CDR3 reads CASSQDPGTDTQYF. The DNA for the CDR3 is TGTGCCAGCAGCCAAGATCCCGGCACAGATACGCAGTATTTT. The chain carries TRBV3-1 (or the pseudogene TRBV3-2) and TRBJ2-3; D is unclear. This CDR3 is built from 14 residues. Looked up from germline, CDR1 is LGHDT and CDR2 is YNNKEL (reference sequence). Deletions cut 0 bases from V and 1 base from J, with 5 bases between.

This clone has just one count. This sequence joins TRBV11-2 and TRBJ2-1; a weak D match, TRBD2 (6 bases). The CDR3 length is 14 residues. Trimming shortened V by 3 bases and J by 4 bases, and 10 bases separated the two germline ends. Germline V CDR1 and CDR2: SGHAT, FQNNGV. The CDR3 here is CASSFSGEYNEQFF. The CDR3 DNA follows: TGTGCCAGCAGCTTTTCGGGGGAATACAATGAGCAGTTCTTC.

This clone was found a few times. V is TRBV7-9 and J is TRBJ2-7; possible D gene TRBD2, 6 bases. Per germline, CDR1 SEHNR and CDR2 FQNEAQ (reference sequence). Deletions cut 5 bases from V and 4 bases from J, with 18 bases between. The CDR3 length is 15 residues. CDR3 protein: CASSPVRGFPYEQYF. CDR3 bases: TGTGCCAGCAGCCCAGTGCGGGGTTTTCCTTACGAGCAGTACTTC.

This chain joins TRBV4-1 and TRBJ1-1; D unresolved. V was pared by 3 bases and J by 2 bases, with 13 bases between. This CDR3 has 15 residues. Germline loops: CDR1 MGHRA, CDR2 YSYEKL. CDR3 amino acids: CASSHRPAGNTEAFF. CDR3 DNA: TGCGCCAGCAGCCACCGACCGGCGGGAAACACTGAAGCTTTCTTT.

This CDR3 is CASSQLSGADPHEQYF. For the CDR3, the DNA is TGTGCCAGCAGCCAACTTTCAGGGGCAGATCCCCACGAGCAGTACTTC. The V call is TRBV3-1 (or the pseudogene TRBV3-2), the J call TRBJ2-7, with D perhaps TRBD1 (6 bases). CDR1 and CDR2 (germline): LGHDT, YNNKEL (reference sequence). The CDR3 contains 16 residues. The V end was cut by 2 bases, the J end by 5 bases, with 19 bases between.

The chain carries TRBV29-1 and TRBJ2-1, with 7 bases that match TRBD1. The junction had 11 bases not matched to a gene; V was cut back by 7 bases and J by 5 bases. The CDR3 runs to 14 residues. Germline lookup yields CDR1 SQVTM and CDR2 ANQGSEA. Written as DNA, the CDR3 is TGCAGCGCGTCCGGGACAGCGAACAACAATGAGCAGTTCTTC. Protein sequence: CSASGTANNNEQFF.

The rearrangement links TRBV10-3 to TRBJ1-6, with 7 bases identical to TRBD1. The ends lost 11 bases at V and 0 bases at J; junction bases unmatched: 4. Germline CDR1 ENHRY, CDR2 SYGVKD. The CDR3 covers 14 residues. In nucleotides, the CDR3 is TGTGCCTCGACAGGGAGCTCCTATAATTCACCCCTCCACTTT. It is translated as CASTGSSYNSPLHF.

This sequence joins TRBV2 and TRBJ2-7; a weak D match, TRBD2 (6 bases). CDR3 length equals 12 residues. V lost 8 bases and J lost 6, with 14 bases in between. Germline loops: CDR1 SNHLY, CDR2 FYNNEI. The CDR3 DNA reads as TGTGCCAGCTACCTTGGAGGGTTCGAGCAGTACTTC. The encoded protein is CASYLGGFEQYF.

The genes are TRBV28 and TRBJ1-1; 7 bases agree with TRBD1. The CDR3 runs to 17 residues. V dropped 6 bases and J dropped 5; count of bases not matched to a gene: 18. Germline V gives CDR1 MDHEN, CDR2 SYDVKM. The CDR3 here is CASSQRQGWGLGTEAFF. Here the CDR3 DNA reads TGTGCCAGCAGCCAGAGACAGGGTTGGGGGCTCGGGACTGAAGCTTTCTTT.

This chain uses TRBV9 with TRBJ2-3; the match to TRBD2 covers 8 bases. The CDR3 is 18 residues long. V was pared by 0 bases and J by 1 base, with 10 bases of the junction left unmatched. CDR1 and CDR2 from the germline V gene are SGDLS and YYNGEE. CDR3 residues: CASSVDELAGYGTDTQYF. DNA for the CDR3: TGTGCCAGCAGCGTAGATGAATTAGCGGGGTACGGCACAGATACGCAGTATTTT.

V is TRBV30 and J is TRBJ2-5; TRBD1 is a possible D gene (5 bases). Trimming took 0 bases from V and 7 from J, leaving 15 bases between them. Germline CDR1 reads GTSNPN; CDR2 reads SVGIG (reference sequence). The length of the CDR3 is 14 residues. The CDR3 coding sequence is TGTGCCTGGAGTGTAGGGGCAGGGTCAGGGACCCAGTACTTC. Its protein is CAWSVGAGSGTQYF. Combining the CDR3 with reference TRBV30 and TRBJ2-5 gives the whole variable domain SQTIHQWPATLVQPVGSPLSLECTVEGTSNPNLYWYRQAAGRGLQLLFYSVGIGQISSEVPQNLSASRPQDRQFILSSKKLLLSDSGFYLCAWSVGAGSGTQYFGPGTRLLVL.

The rearrangement joins TRBV12-5 to TRBJ1-4, with 8 bases fitting TRBD1. The V gene's germline CDR1 is LGHNT and CDR2 FRNRAP. The CDR3 is 18 amino acids. Germline trimming cut 3 bases from V and 3 bases from J; bases unmatched to any gene: 12. In nucleotides, the CDR3 is TGTGCTAGTGGTTTCATTATGGGGACAGGACTTGCTAATGAAAAACTGTTTTTT. Translating gives CASGFIMGTGLANEKLFF.

The chain employs TRBV2 and TRBJ1-1; D remains unclear. CDR1 is SNHLY, CDR2 FYNNEI, per germline. V dropped 7 bases and J dropped 1 base, with 13 bases sitting between them. The length of the CDR3 is 14 residues. The CDR3 loop reads CASIRLSPNTEAFF. CDR3 sequence (DNA): TGTGCCAGCATCAGACTGAGCCCGAACACTGAAGCTTTCTTT.

CDR3 loop: CASSAVREGGNTIYF. CDR3 DNA sequence: TGTGCCAGCAGCGCCGTAAGGGAGGGGGGAAACACCATATATTTT. The chain carries TRBV9 and TRBJ1-3; a weak D match, TRBD1 (5 bases). From germline, CDR1 is SGDLS and CDR2 YYNGEE. Trimming removed 3 bases at V and 4 bases at J, with 14 bases between. The CDR3 runs to 15 residues. Complete variable domain (other parts from reference TRBV9 and TRBJ1-3): DSGVTQTPKHLITATGQRVTLRCSPRSGDLSVYWYQQSLDQGLQFLIQYYNGEERAKGNILERFSAQQFPDLHSELNLSSLELGDSALYFCASSAVREGGNTIYFGEGSWLTVV.

V is TRBV7-2 and J is TRBJ1-1; perhaps TRBD1 as D (5 bases). Trimming stripped 1 base from V and 10 bases from J, with 16 bases between. The CDR3 is made up of 14 amino acids. Germline V gene sequence: CDR1 SGHTA, CDR2 FQGNSA. Here the CDR3 reads CASSLERDSLGAFF. CDR3 DNA: TGTGCCAGCAGCTTAGAACGCGACAGCTTGGGAGCTTTCTTT. Filled out from reference TRBV7-2 and TRBJ1-1, the complete variable domain reads GAGVSQSPSNKVTEKGKDVELRCDPISGHTALYWYRQSLGQGLEFLIYFQGNSAPDKSGLPSDRFSAERTGGSVSTLTIQRTQQEDSAVYLCASSLERDSLGAFFGQGTRLTVV.

The CDR3 protein is CASSLPGEGNTIYF. Written as DNA, the CDR3 is TGTGCCAGCAGCTTGCCAGGGGAGGGAAACACCATATATTTT. The chain recombines TRBV7-4 with TRBJ1-3, with D maybe TRBD1 (6 bases). The CDR3 covers 14 residues. Germline V gene sequence: CDR1 SGHVT, CDR2 SQSDAQ. V was clipped by 3 bases and J by 4 bases, with 10 bases between them.

This clone was detected only a few times. The V gene is TRBV2, the J gene TRBJ1-1, with no clear D. Trimming removed 0 bases from V and 0 bases from J, with 8 bases in between. The CDR3 is 15 residues long. CDR1 is SNHLY, CDR2 FYNNEI, per germline. This CDR3 is CASSEALRVNTEAFF. In nucleotides, the CDR3 is TGTGCCAGCAGTGAAGCGCTTCGGGTGAACACTGAAGCTTTCTTT.

The chain carries TRBV10-1 and TRBJ2-6; maybe TRBD2 (7 bases). This CDR3 has 20 amino acids. The germline V and J ends were trimmed by 6 bases and 0 bases, with 24 bases remaining between them. Germline loops: CDR1 WNHNN, CDR2 SYGVQD (reference sequence). The CDR3 region is CASRRGRRRETNSGANVLTF. Here the CDR3 DNA reads TGCGCCAGCAGGAGGGGGAGAAGGCGGGAGACGAACTCTGGGGCCAACGTCCTGACTTTC.

This chain uses TRBV9 with TRBJ2-7; no definite D call. The CDR3 has 13 residues. Per the germline V gene, CDR1 is SGDLS and CDR2 is YYNGEE. Trimming shortened V by 2 bases and J by 4 bases, and 10 bases separated the two germline ends. The DNA of the CDR3 is TGTGCCAGCAGCGTGGCACCGCAATACGAGCAGTACTTC. Protein: CASSVAPQYEQYF.

This clone was seen more than once but under ten times. The genes are TRBV7-9 and TRBJ1-2, with 7 bases fitting TRBD1. The CDR3 sequence is 14 residues long. CDR1 and CDR2 from the germline V gene are SEHNR and FQNEAQ (reference sequence). J lost 4 bases, V lost 4 bases, and 6 bases had no gene match. CDR3 sequence reads: CASSYSGDSYGYTF. DNA for the CDR3: TGTGCCAGCAGCTATAGTGGGGACAGCTATGGCTACACCTTC.

This clone appeared a single time. The genes are TRBV5-6 and TRBJ2-5, with D possibly matching TRBD2 (5 bases). V lost 5 bases, J lost 8 bases, and 16 bases lay in between. The germline CDR1 and CDR2 sequences are SGHDT and YYEEEE. This CDR3 region has 13 residues. The CDR3 reads CASRPGSQDTQYF. CDR3 DNA: TGTGCCAGCAGACCGGGATCCCAGGATACCCAGTACTTC.

This sequence joins TRBV28 and TRBJ1-1; D is undetermined. Germline loops: CDR1 MDHEN, CDR2 SYDVKM. The CDR3 contains 14 residues. V lost 4 bases to trimming and J lost 3 bases, with 12 bases between them. The CDR3 sequence is CASSSPGWDTEAFF. The CDR3, as DNA: TGTGCCAGCAGTTCGCCGGGATGGGACACTGAAGCTTTCTTT. Drawing the rest from reference TRBV28 and TRBJ1-1, the complete variable domain is DVKVTQSSRYLVKRTGEKVFLECVQDMDHENMFWYRQDPGLGLRLIYFSYDVKMKEKGDIPEGYSVSREKKERFSLILESASTNQTSMYLCASSSPGWDTEAFFGQGTRLTVV.